Listed below are T cell receptor beta chains from one sample, sequenced in a study of T cell responses to AZD1222 COVID-19 vaccine. Profiling relied on immunoSEQ multiplex PCR, and the TCRdb table lists in-frame clones only, not all of them. The sample contains 150,000 or so clones, about 90% of which appear only once. This sample comprised peripheral blood, obtained on day 0 of AZD1222 vaccination. Source of these receptors: an adult in good health. Both conserved end residues are part of each CDR3. Each record gives: CDR3 length, V gene, J gene, clone size, CDR3 protein. Clone size is shown for a subset of rows, as once, few, many or a class of expanded clone.

>19|TRBV19|TRBJ2-3|.
CASSRIAGASIVGTDTQYF
>15|TRBV6-5|TRBJ1-2|once
CASSRQARTASGYTF
>14|TRBV27|TRBJ2-5|.
CASSSGLAAETQYF
>16|TRBV7-9|TRBJ2-1|.
CASSLRPNRGEDEQFF
>16|TRBV4-3|TRBJ1-2|.
CASSQTFPGAEYGYTF
>16|TRBV5-6|TRBJ1-4|.
CASSSLSGAANEKLFF
>15|TRBV5-1|TRBJ1-2|.
CASSIPGTEDYGYTF
>16|TRBV7-8|TRBJ2-1|.
CASSARDSQQYNEQFF
>11|TRBV5-1|TRBJ1-1|.
CASRLNTEAFF
>14|TRBV6-2/TRBV6-3|TRBJ2-6|.
CASSYNSGANVLTF
>15|TRBV5-5|TRBJ2-1|.
CASSLEGSSYNEQFF
>12|TRBV12-3/TRBV12-4|TRBJ1-2|.
CASSGMDYGYTF
>14|TRBV7-2|TRBJ2-7|.
CASSPTSGAYEQYF
>14|TRBV5-1|TRBJ2-6|once
CASSGLAGANVLTF
>14|TRBV5-1|TRBJ1-1|.
CASSSRAGRAEAFF
>16|TRBV18|TRBJ1-1|once
CASSPRLPGQGTEAFF
>14|TRBV4-1|TRBJ2-1|.
CASSSGGGLNEQFF
>14|TRBV3-1/TRBV3-2|TRBJ1-1|.
CASSQGPGGSEAFF
>15|TRBV3-1/TRBV3-2|TRBJ2-7|.
CASSQDVGLLYEQYF
>15|TRBV4-3|TRBJ1-6|once
CASSQAEGWNSPLHF
>17|TRBV28|TRBJ2-5|.
CASSILTEVQYQETQYF
>12|TRBV2|TRBJ1-4|.
CASSDPNEKLFF
>13|TRBV3-1/TRBV3-2|TRBJ2-3|.
CASSGRGTDTQYF
>15|TRBV27|TRBJ2-2|.
CASSLSFSLTGELFF
>13|TRBV27|TRBJ1-4|.
CASSLQGAEKLFF
>16|TRBV4-3|TRBJ1-3|few
CASSQSGGTGGNTIYF
>14|TRBV5-1|TRBJ2-5|.
CASSRRTGEETQYF
>15|TRBV5-1|TRBJ1-1|.
CASSLLMGGDTEAFF
>16|TRBV15|TRBJ2-1|.
CATSREWGRDYNEQFF
>17|TRBV5-3|TRBJ2-1|.
CARSKGTGAFTYNEQFF
>16|TRBV7-9|TRBJ1-1|.
CASSFTYRGGDTEAFF
>15|TRBV2|TRBJ2-3|once
CASRRAGGPLDTQYF
>14|TRBV2|TRBJ2-1|.
CASGRLSSYNEQFF
>13|TRBV5-1|TRBJ1-1|.
CASSLPQGTEAFF
>14|TRBV6-2/TRBV6-3|TRBJ1-6|.
CASSYSTTGAPLHF
>15|TRBV28|TRBJ2-3|.
CASRYSGESTDTQYF
>14|TRBV6-5|TRBJ2-1|.
CASMLITRKDEQFF
>17|TRBV4-3|TRBJ2-7|.
CASSQDPGVGRTYEQYF
>14|TRBV3-1/TRBV3-2|TRBJ1-1|.
CASSQARVNTEAFF
>14|TRBV27|TRBJ2-2|.
CASRLAGGTGELFF
>16|TRBV7-2|TRBJ2-1|.
CASSPKARSSYNEQFF
>16|TRBV7-2|TRBJ1-3|once
CASSYMTVSSGNTIYF
>13|TRBV7-2|TRBJ1-2|.
CASSLVRIYGYTF
>15|TRBV10-2|TRBJ2-3|.
CASRVQRGGTDTQYF
>15|TRBV7-8|TRBJ2-7|.
CASSFWTDLSYEQYF
>12|TRBV19|TRBJ1-1|.
CASVWENTEAFF
>13|TRBV6-6|TRBJ2-1|.
CASSPQSGGEQFF
>14|TRBV20-1|TRBJ1-6|.
CSASPTGDYSPLHF
>18|TRBV9|TRBJ2-3|.
CASSLTRVQPIGTDTQYF